A selection of T cell receptor beta chains follows, all from one sample in a study of high-grade serous ovarian cancer treatment subgroups. TCRdb's table, derived via immunoSEQ multiplex PCR, lists solely in-frame clones and lacks some. The data contain several thousand clones, over 70% of them singletons. Sequenced: tumor tissue. These receptors came from a human donor with high-grade serous ovarian cancer. CDR3s include the opening cysteine and the closing phenylalanine or tryptophan. The D gene is left open where the match is weak. Clone size is not always given. Where it is, it says once, few, many or a class for expanded clones.

size	J	V	D	DNA	CDR3
.	TRBJ2-1	TRBV27	.	TGTGCCAGCAGTTTATCGCGGGGACGGGGAGAGCAGTTCTTC	CASSLSRGRGEQFF
once	TRBJ2-2	TRBV6-6	.	TGTGCCAGCAGACGCGCATGGGGGAGCACCGGGGAGCTGTTTTTT	CASRRAWGSTGELFF
.	TRBJ1-6	TRBV7-3	.	TGTGCCAGCAGCCCCGGCCTCTTCAGCCCCCTCCACTTT	CASSPGLFSPLHF
once	TRBJ1-1	TRBV19	.	TGTGCCAGTAGTATAGTGTCCGGGAGCGGCACTGAAGCTTTCTTT	CASSIVSGSGTEAFF
.	TRBJ1-1	TRBV19	TRBD1	TGTGCCAGTAGTTCCATACAGGGGGCCTTTGACACTGAAGCTTTCTTT	CASSSIQGAFDTEAFF
medium-sized	TRBJ2-3	TRBV2	.	TGTGCCAGCAGTGAGGGGTGGGACTCCGACGGCACAGATACGCAGTATTTT	CASSEGWDSDGTDTQYF
.	TRBJ1-2	TRBV6-5	.	TGTGCCAGCAGTTCAGGCGGGACCGCCTATGGCTACACCTTC	CASSSGGTAYGYTF
.	TRBJ1-1	TRBV5-1	TRBD1	TGCGCCAGCAGACCGATGGACAGGGGCCCTGAAGCTTTCTTT	CASRPMDRGPEAFF
.	TRBJ1-5	TRBV7-2	TRBD1	TGTGCCAGCAGCTGGACAGGGGCGGACAATCAGCCCCAGCATTTT	CASSWTGADNQPQHF
.	TRBJ1-2	TRBV5-5	.	TGTGCCAGCAGCTTGGACCCCGGCTATGGCTACACCTTC	CASSLDPGYGYTF
.	TRBJ2-1	TRBV5-1	TRBD2	TGCGCCAGCAGCCTCCAGGGGAGCGGGGGGGCCTACAATGAGCAGTTCTTC	CASSLQGSGGAYNEQFF
.	TRBJ1-2	TRBV12-5	.	TGTGCTAGTGGTTCTCCCGTCGGACAGAGCTATGGCTACACCTTC	CASGSPVGQSYGYTF
.	TRBJ2-5	TRBV27	.	TGTGCCAGCAGTCCATCGGGGGGCCCCATCCAAGAGACCCAGTACTTC	CASSPSGGPIQETQYF
.	TRBJ1-1	TRBV7-9	.	TGTGCCAGCAGCCCCGAGGGGGGGTACACTGAAGCTTTCTTT	CASSPEGGYTEAFF
.	TRBJ2-1	TRBV11-3	.	TGTGCCAGCAGCTCGGGAAGGATTGGGGGCTACAATGAGCAGTTCTTC	CASSSGRIGGYNEQFF
.	TRBJ1-4	TRBV19	.	TGTGCCAGTAGTATCGACAGGACGCGTGCAACTAATGAAAAACTGTTTTTT	CASSIDRTRATNEKLFF
.	TRBJ1-2	TRBV10-3	TRBD1	TGTGCCATCAGTCCCGGGACAGGGATCGCCCACTATGGCTACACCTTC	CAISPGTGIAHYGYTF
.	TRBJ2-2	TRBV6-5	.	TGTGCCAGCTCCCTAGGTCTCCCAACCGGGGAGCTGTTTTTT	CASSLGLPTGELFF
few	TRBJ1-2	TRBV18	TRBD1	TGTGCCAGCTCCCCCGGACAGGGTCTCTATGGCTACACCTTC	CASSPGQGLYGYTF
.	TRBJ2-2	TRBV10-2	.	TGCGCCAGCGGAGGACTCCAAAGGGACACCGGGGAGCTGTTTTTT	CASGGLQRDTGELFF
.	TRBJ2-3	TRBV6-1	.	TGTGCCAGCAGTGAAGACAGGGCCACAGATACGCAGTATTTT	CASSEDRATDTQYF
few	TRBJ1-4	TRBV6-5	.	TGTGCCAGCAGTGCCCGGGTACCTTTTAATGAAAAACTGTTTTTT	CASSARVPFNEKLFF
.	TRBJ2-3	TRBV9	TRBD2	TGTGCCAGCAGCGTAGAAGGCTCTAGCGGGGGGATGGGCGCAGATACGCAGTATTTT	CASSVEGSSGGMGADTQYF
.	TRBJ1-1	TRBV19	.	TGTGCCAGTAGTATCGCAGTGAGGGCGGTGAACACTGAAGCTTTCTTT	CASSIAVRAVNTEAFF
few	TRBJ2-2	TRBV7-2	.	TGTGCCAGCAGCCTGTATACGCCAAACACCGGGGAGCTGTTTTTT	CASSLYTPNTGELFF
.	TRBJ1-4	TRBV5-1	.	TGCGCCAGCAGCTCCGGGGGGGTAGAGGAAAAACTGTTTTTT	CASSSGGVEEKLFF
.	TRBJ1-2	TRBV30	.	TGTGCCTGGAGTGAACCGGCGGCAGGGGTTTATGGCTACACCTTC	CAWSEPAAGVYGYTF
few	TRBJ1-1	TRBV9	.	TGTGCCAGCAGCGCGCGGGACATACACACTGAAGCTTTCTTT	CASSARDIHTEAFF
.	TRBJ1-4	TRBV7-2	.	TGTGCCAGCAGCTTAGTAGCCGCGAAATCTAATGAAAAACTGTTTTTT	CASSLVAAKSNEKLFF
.	TRBJ1-4	TRBV5-1	.	TGCGCCAGCAGCTTGGGTATGGACAGTCCTCCTGAAAAACTGTTTTTT	CASSLGMDSPPEKLFF
.	TRBJ2-2	TRBV5-6	TRBD2	TGTGCCAGCACCAAGGGACTAGCGGGGATCGGGGAGCTGTTTTTT	CASTKGLAGIGELFF
.	TRBJ2-7	TRBV23-1	TRBD2	TGCGCCAGCAGTCATCCGCCGGGGGGGGACGGTAGCGGGGGGCCCGGGGACGAGCAGTACTTC	CASSHPPGGDGSGGPGDEQYF
few	TRBJ2-1	TRBV2	.	TGTGCCAGCAGTGAACACACAGGGTTGGGTGAGCAGTTCTTC	CASSEHTGLGEQFF
.	TRBJ1-1	TRBV7-2	.	TGTGCCAGCAGCTGGGAGGAGGAAGCTTTCTTT	CASSWEEEAFF
once	TRBJ2-1	TRBV5-4	.	TGTGCCAGCAGCTTGAATAGCCCTTCCCCCTACAATGAGCAGTTCTTC	CASSLNSPSPYNEQFF